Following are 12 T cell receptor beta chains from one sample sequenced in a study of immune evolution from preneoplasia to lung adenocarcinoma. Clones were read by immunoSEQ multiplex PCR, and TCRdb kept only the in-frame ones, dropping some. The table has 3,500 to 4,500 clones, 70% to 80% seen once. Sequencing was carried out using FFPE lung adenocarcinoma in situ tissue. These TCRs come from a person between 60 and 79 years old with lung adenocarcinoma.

CDR3 DNA: TGTGCCAGCAGCTTGTGGGACAGGGGGCGCGAAATGACTGAAGCTTTCTTT. Its translation: CASSLWDRGREMTEAFF. The rearrangement uses TRBV5-4 and TRBJ1-1, with 12 positions matching TRBD1. The CDR3 sequence is 17 residues long. The V segment lost 1 base and the J segment 5 bases; nucleotides outside the gene matches: 9. CDR1 and CDR2 from the germline V gene are SGHNT and YYREEE (reference sequence).

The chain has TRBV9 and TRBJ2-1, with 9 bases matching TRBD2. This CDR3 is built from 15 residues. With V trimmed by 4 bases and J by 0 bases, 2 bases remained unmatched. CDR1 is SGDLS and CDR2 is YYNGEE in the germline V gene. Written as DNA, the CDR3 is TGTGCCAGCAGCTCGGGACTAGCCTCCTACAATGAGCAGTTCTTC. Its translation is CASSSGLASYNEQFF.

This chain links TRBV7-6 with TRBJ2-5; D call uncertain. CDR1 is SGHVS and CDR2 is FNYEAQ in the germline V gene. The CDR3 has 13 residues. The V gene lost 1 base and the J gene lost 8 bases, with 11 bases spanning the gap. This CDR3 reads CASSLDAPGTQYF. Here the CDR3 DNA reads TGTGCCAGCAGCTTAGACGCCCCGGGCACCCAGTACTTC.

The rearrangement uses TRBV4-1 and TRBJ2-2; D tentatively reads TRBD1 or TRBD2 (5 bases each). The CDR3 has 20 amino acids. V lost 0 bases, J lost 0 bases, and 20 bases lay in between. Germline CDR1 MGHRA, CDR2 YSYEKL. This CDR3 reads CASSQDPEFIGTANTGELFF. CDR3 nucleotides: TGCGCCAGCAGCCAAGATCCCGAATTCATTGGGACGGCGAACACCGGGGAGCTGTTTTTT.

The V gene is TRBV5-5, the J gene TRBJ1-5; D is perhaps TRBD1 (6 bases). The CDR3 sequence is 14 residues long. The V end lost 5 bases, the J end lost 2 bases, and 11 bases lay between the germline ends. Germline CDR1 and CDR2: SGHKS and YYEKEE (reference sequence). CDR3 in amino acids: CASRPGVGNQPQHF. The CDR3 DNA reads TGTGCCAGCAGACCAGGGGTAGGCAATCAGCCCCAGCATTTT.

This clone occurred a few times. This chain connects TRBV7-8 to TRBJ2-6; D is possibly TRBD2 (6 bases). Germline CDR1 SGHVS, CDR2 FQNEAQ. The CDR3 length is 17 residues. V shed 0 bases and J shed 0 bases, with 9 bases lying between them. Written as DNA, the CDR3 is TGTGCCAGCAGCTTAGCTACCGGGAGCTCTGGGGCCAACGTCCTGACTTTC. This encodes CASSLATGSSGANVLTF.

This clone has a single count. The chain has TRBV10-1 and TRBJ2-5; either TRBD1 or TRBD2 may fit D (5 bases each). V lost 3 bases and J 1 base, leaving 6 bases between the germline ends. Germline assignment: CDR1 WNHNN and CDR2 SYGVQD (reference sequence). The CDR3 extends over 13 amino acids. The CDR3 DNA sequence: TGCGCCAGCAGTGAAGGGACCCAAGAGACCCAGTACTTC. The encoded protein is CASSEGTQETQYF.

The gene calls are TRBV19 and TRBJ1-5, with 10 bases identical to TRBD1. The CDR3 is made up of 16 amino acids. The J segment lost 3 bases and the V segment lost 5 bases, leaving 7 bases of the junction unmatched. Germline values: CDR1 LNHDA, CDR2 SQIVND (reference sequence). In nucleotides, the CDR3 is TGTGCCAGTAGTCCCAGGGACAGGGGATACAATCAGCCCCAGCATTTT. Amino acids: CASSPRDRGYNQPQHF.

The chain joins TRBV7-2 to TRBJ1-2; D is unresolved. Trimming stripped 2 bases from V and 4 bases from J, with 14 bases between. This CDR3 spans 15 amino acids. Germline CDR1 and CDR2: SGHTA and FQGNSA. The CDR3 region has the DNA TGTGCCAGCAGCTTATTGGCCACCATTGGCTATGGCTACACCTTC. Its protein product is CASSLLATIGYGYTF.

The CDR3 DNA reads as TGCGCCAGCAGCCAAGTTCAGGGCGCAACTAATGAAAAACTGTTTTTT. Protein: CASSQVQGATNEKLFF. V and J are TRBV4-3 and TRBJ1-4, with TRBD1 as a possible D gene (5 bases). Trimming pared 1 base from V and 0 bases from J, leaving 9 bases between. The CDR3 has 16 amino acids. Germline-derived CDR1 and CDR2 are LGHNA and YSLEER.

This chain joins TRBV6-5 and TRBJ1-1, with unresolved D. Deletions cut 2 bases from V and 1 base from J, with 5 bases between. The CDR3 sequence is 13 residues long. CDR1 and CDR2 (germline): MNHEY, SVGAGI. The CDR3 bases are TGTGCCAGCAGTTACGGGTGGAACACTGAAGCTTTCTTT. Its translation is CASSYGWNTEAFF.

DNA for the CDR3: TGTGCCAGCCGTCCCGGATCGGGGTTGGCTGAAAAACTGTTTTTT. It is translated as CASRPGSGLAEKLFF. This sequence joins TRBV7-8 and TRBJ1-4, with D unclear. This CDR3 comprises 15 residues. With 8 bases removed from V and 7 bases from J, the gap between germline ends came to 20 bases. Germline CDR1 is SGHVS and CDR2 is FQNEAQ.